Sequencing of this TCR beta chain was carried out in a study of beta chain features in type 1 diabetes. About the study: Age, gender, cell numbers and subset yield matched between patients and controls.

Blood was collected once per donor into heparin, averaging roughly 120 mL. Points from the study as a whole: High TCR expression in some cells could lead to their over-representation in cDNA sequencing. TCRB CDR3 length was moderately but significantly reduced in all four CD4+ subsets of Type 1 diabetes patients.

A note on this clone: Its target is unknown.

Reverse transcribing all isolated RNA meant expressed TCRB transcripts were sequenced. For naive, central memory and regulatory T cell samples, reads averaged about 3.7 million. The table came from immunoSEQ multiplex PCR; TCRdb's copy has only in-frame clones and leaves some out. The sample lists more than 250,000 clones; roughly 24% were seen once. V was clipped by 3 bases and J by 3 bases; unmatched bases: 9. In germline, CDR1 is MNHNS, CDR2 SASEGT. This CDR3 has 16 amino acids. Material for sequencing was naive CD4+ T cells from blood. The clonotype originates from a woman in her twenties or thirties with type 1 diabetes. V is TRBV6-1 and J is TRBJ1-1; TRBD1 matches at 8 bases. The CDR3 bases are TGTGCCAGCAGTGACAAGGACAGGGTCATGTACACTGAAGCTTTCTTT. It translates to CASSDKDRVMYTEAFF.